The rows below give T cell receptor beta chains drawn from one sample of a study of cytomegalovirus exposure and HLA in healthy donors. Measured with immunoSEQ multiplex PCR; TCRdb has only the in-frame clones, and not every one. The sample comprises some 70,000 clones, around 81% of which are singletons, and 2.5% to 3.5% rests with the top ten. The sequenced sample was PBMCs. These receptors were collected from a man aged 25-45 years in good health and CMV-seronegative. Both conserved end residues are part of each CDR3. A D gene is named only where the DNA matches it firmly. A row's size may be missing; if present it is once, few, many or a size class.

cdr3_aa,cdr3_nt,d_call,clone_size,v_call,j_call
CSVDWGGEDTEAFF,TGCAGCGTTGATTGGGGGGGAGAGGACACTGAAGCTTTCTTT,.,.,TRBV29-1,TRBJ1-1
CASSQGQGAGQPQHF,TGCGCCAGCAGCCAAGGACAGGGGGCAGGGCAGCCCCAGCATTTT,TRBD1,.,TRBV4-1,TRBJ1-5
CASSQRTLAALSEKLFF,TGCGCCAGCAGCCAGAGGACTCTGGCAGCCCTTAGTGAAAAACTGTTTTTT,.,few,TRBV4-1,TRBJ1-4
CASSAGQGNYGYTF,TGTGCCAGCAGCGCAGGACAGGGAAACTATGGCTACACCTTC,TRBD1,.,TRBV7-9,TRBJ1-2
CASSPGLAEVGEQFF,TGCGCCAGCAGCCCCGGACTAGCGGAGGTGGGTGAGCAGTTCTTC,TRBD2,.,TRBV4-3,TRBJ2-1
CASSTPTGHNNSPLHF,TGTGCCAGCAGTACTCCAACGGGACACAATAATTCACCCCTCCACTTT,.,.,TRBV2,TRBJ1-6
CASKEGGDYGYTF,TGTGCCAGCAAAGAAGGGGGCGACTATGGCTACACCTTC,TRBD1,.,TRBV7-9,TRBJ1-2
CASSHGTGDNYGYTF,TGTGCCAGCAGTCACGGGACAGGGGATAACTATGGCTACACCTTC,TRBD1,.,TRBV27,TRBJ1-2
CSASSGYGYTF,TGCAGTGCTAGTTCAGGGTACGGCTACACCTTC,.,.,TRBV20-1,TRBJ1-2
CASSPGQVGTEAFF,TGTGCCAGTAGTCCCGGACAGGTAGGAACTGAAGCTTTCTTT,TRBD1,.,TRBV19,TRBJ1-1
CASSQDEGRGNEQYF,TGCGCCAGCAGCCAAGATGAAGGCAGGGGAAACGAGCAGTACTTC,.,.,TRBV4-1,TRBJ2-7
CASRGSGAITGELFF,TGTGCCTCAAGGGGGAGCGGGGCTATCACCGGGGAGCTGTTTTTT,.,.,TRBV6-5,TRBJ2-2
CASSWKGAETQYF,TGTGCCAGCAGCTGGAAAGGGGCAGAGACCCAGTACTTC,.,once,TRBV7-9,TRBJ2-5
CASSPEVQETQYF,TGTGCCAGCTCACCGGAGGTCCAAGAGACCCAGTACTTC,.,once,TRBV18,TRBJ2-5
CASRHYRGVNTGELFF,TGCGCCAGCAGACACTATCGGGGGGTGAACACCGGGGAGCTGTTTTTT,TRBD2,once,TRBV4-1,TRBJ2-2
CASSARGSGGTRSYNEQFF,TGTGCCAGCAGCGCGCGCGGTAGCGGGGGGACCCGCTCCTACAATGAGCAGTTCTTC,TRBD2,.,TRBV9,TRBJ2-1
CASSYYGQGSQYF,TGTGCCAGCAGTTATTATGGACAGGGTTCGCAGTATTTT,TRBD1,.,TRBV6-5,TRBJ2-3
CAWSVREGVRSGYTF,TGTGCCTGGAGTGTACGAGAAGGGGTGCGTTCCGGCTACACCTTC,.,.,TRBV30,TRBJ1-2
CASSFGGRNYGYTF,TGTGCCAGCAGCTTCGGAGGGCGGAACTATGGCTACACCTTC,.,.,TRBV7-9,TRBJ1-2
CASSLDHEGNTEAFF,TGTGCCAGCAGCTTAGACCACGAGGGTAACACTGAAGCTTTCTTT,.,few,TRBV7-6,TRBJ1-1
CASSLWEVRELFF,TGTGCCAGCAGCTTATGGGAGGTCCGGGAGCTGTTTTTT,.,few,TRBV7-2,TRBJ2-2
CASSYIASDTQYF,TGTGCCAGCAGTTACATAGCGTCAGATACGCAGTATTTT,.,.,TRBV6-5,TRBJ2-3
CASRLSGSNTGELFF,TGTGCCAGCAGGTTGAGCGGGAGTAATACCGGGGAGCTGTTTTTT,TRBD2,.,TRBV7-3,TRBJ2-2
CASMGREFSLGTGELFF,TGTGCCAGCATGGGGCGGGAGTTTTCGTTGGGGACCGGGGAGCTGTTTTTT,TRBD2,.,TRBV9,TRBJ2-2
CASSFEGGSNQPQHF,TGTGCCAGTAGTTTCGAAGGGGGTAGCAATCAGCCCCAGCATTTT,.,.,TRBV19,TRBJ1-5
CASSLSDSNEQFF,TGTGCCAGCAGCTTGAGCGATTCCAATGAGCAGTTCTTC,.,.,TRBV5-4,TRBJ2-1
CAWNRGTTDYNEQFF,TGTGCCTGGAACCGCGGGACTACCGACTACAATGAGCAGTTCTTC,TRBD2,.,TRBV30,TRBJ2-1
CSARQFRNSPLHF,TGCAGCGCTCGACAATTTCGGAATTCACCCCTCCACTTT,.,.,TRBV29-1,TRBJ1-6
CASSYNPTGGFGNEQFF,TGTGCCAGCAGCTACAATCCAACAGGGGGTTTTGGCAATGAGCAGTTCTTC,TRBD1,.,TRBV28,TRBJ2-1
CASSEDPWTARGQPQHF,TGTGCCAGCAGTGAAGACCCCTGGACAGCCCGGGGTCAGCCCCAGCATTTT,.,.,TRBV6-1,TRBJ1-5
CASSPIAGGQETQYF,TGTGCCAGCAGCCCGATAGCGGGGGGACAAGAGACCCAGTACTTC,TRBD2,.,TRBV7-9,TRBJ2-5
CASSVTGTGAPLGQYF,TGTGCCAGTAGTGTCACCGGGACAGGGGCCCCTCTTGGGCAGTATTTT,TRBD1,.,TRBV19,TRBJ2-3
CASSPPAGLGNYGYTF,TGTGCCAGCAGTCCCCCAGCGGGACTCGGTAACTATGGCTACACCTTC,.,.,TRBV28,TRBJ1-2
CASSLDPEETQYF,TGCGCCAGCAGCTTGGATCCGGAAGAGACCCAGTACTTC,.,.,TRBV5-1,TRBJ2-5